What follows describes a single T cell receptor (beta chain). The antigen remains undetermined. This record comes from a study of T cell responses to AZD1222 COVID-19 vaccine. Findings and caveats of the study: Sampled repertoires all dated from after the peak T cell response. Spike-specific TCR breadth and depth grew following two AZD1222 doses. The number of AZD1222 recipients seropositive at baseline was only five to seven.

The CDR3 is 13 amino acids. From germline, CDR1 is SGDLS and CDR2 YYNGEE. The V gene lost 1 base and the J gene lost 6 bases, with 11 bases spanning the gap. Sequencing used immunoSEQ multiplex PCR; TCRdb keeps in-frame clones, though not all of them. The sample lists just over 150,000 clones; 80% to 90% were seen once. The origin of this receptor is an adult who had recovered from COVID-19. Sequences were derived from peripheral blood, sampled after recovery from COVID-19. This chain uses TRBV9 with TRBJ2-7; no clear D. CDR3 region: CASSVSSRGEQYF. For the CDR3, the DNA is TGTGCCAGCAGCGTATCTTCCCGAGGCGAGCAGTACTTC. Variable domain in full (rest from reference TRBV9 and TRBJ2-7): DSGVTQTPKHLITATGQRVTLRCSPRSGDLSVYWYQQSLDQGLQFLIQYYNGEERAKGNILERFSAQQFPDLHSELNLSSLELGDSALYFCASSVSSRGEQYFGPGTRLTVT.